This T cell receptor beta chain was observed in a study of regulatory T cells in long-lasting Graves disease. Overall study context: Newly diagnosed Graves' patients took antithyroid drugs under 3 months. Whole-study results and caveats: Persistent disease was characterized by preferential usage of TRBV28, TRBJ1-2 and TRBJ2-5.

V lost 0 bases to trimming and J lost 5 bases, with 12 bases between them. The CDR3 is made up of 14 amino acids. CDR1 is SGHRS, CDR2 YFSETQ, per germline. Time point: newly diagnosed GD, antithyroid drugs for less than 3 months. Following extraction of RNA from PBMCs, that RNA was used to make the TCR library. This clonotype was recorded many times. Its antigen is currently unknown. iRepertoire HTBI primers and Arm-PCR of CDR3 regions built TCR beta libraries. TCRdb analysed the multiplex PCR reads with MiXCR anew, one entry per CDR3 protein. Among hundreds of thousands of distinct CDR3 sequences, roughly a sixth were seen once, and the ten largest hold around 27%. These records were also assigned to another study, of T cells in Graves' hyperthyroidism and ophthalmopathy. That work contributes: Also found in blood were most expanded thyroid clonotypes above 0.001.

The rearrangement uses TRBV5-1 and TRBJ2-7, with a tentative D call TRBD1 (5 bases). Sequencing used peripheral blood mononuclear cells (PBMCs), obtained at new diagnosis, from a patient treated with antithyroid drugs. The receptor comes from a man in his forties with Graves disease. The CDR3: CASSLAAGRHEQYF. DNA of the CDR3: TGCGCCAGCAGCTTGGCGGCAGGGCGGCACGAGCAGTACTTC. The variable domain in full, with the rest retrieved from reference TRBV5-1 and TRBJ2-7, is KAGVTQTPRYLIKTRGQQVTLSCSPISGHRSVSWYQQTPGQGLQFLFEYFSETQRNKGNFPGRFSGRQFSNSRSEMNVSTLELGDSALYLCASSLAAGRHEQYFGPGTRLTVT.